This T cell receptor (beta chain) was identified during a study of blood T cell repertoires in COVID-19. Study context: Both acute and convalescent COVID-19 samples were obtained from the United States, Italy and Spain. T cells, B-cell-depleted T cells, or PBMCs supplied cDNA or gDNA.

The method was immunoSEQ multiplex PCR; TCRdb's version includes in-frame clones alone and lacks a portion of them. This sample has 100,000 to 150,000 clones, with approximately 74% found just once. CDR1 is LGHDT and CDR2 is YNNKEL in the germline V gene (reference sequence). This CDR3 spans 13 amino acids. V was shortened by 2 bases and J by 2 bases, with 6 bases between the two germline ends. The source of this sequence is a man aged 55 to 69 with acute or convalescent COVID-19. This chain connects TRBV3-1 (or the pseudogene TRBV3-2) to TRBJ1-2, with D unclear. Specimen: peripheral blood. The CDR3 bases are TGTGCCAGCAGCCAACGTCAGAACTATGGCTACACCTTC. This codes for CASSQRQNYGYTF.